This T cell receptor (beta chain) was profiled in a study of siplizumab effects on memory and regulatory T cells. Overall study findings and caveats: A minor fraction of alloreactive clones, and no more, mapped to unstimulated subsets.

The assay was immunoSEQ multiplex PCR, and TCRdb's table has in-frame clones only and misses some. This sample has fewer than 85,000 clones, with roughly 87% found just once. Germline V gene sequence: CDR1 SGHDT, CDR2 YYEEEE. Trimming stripped 4 bases from V and 6 bases from J, with 13 bases between. CDR3 length: 13 amino acids. With regard to this clone: Its antigen is unknown.

This TCR derives from a human donor in good health. The rearrangement uses TRBV5-6 and TRBJ1-1; D possibly corresponds to TRBD1 (5 bases). Input material: Tregs sorted from blood. In DNA, the CDR3 is TGTGCCAGCAGCCCCTTAGGGGTGCCTGAAGCTTTCTTT. Amino acid sequence: CASSPLGVPEAFF. Full variable domain (remainder filled in from reference TRBV5-6 and TRBJ1-1): DAGVTQSPTHLIKTRGQQVTLRCSPKSGHDTVSWYQQALGQGPQFIFQYYEEEERQRGNFPDRFSGHQFPNYSSELNVNALLLGDSALYLCASSPLGVPEAFFGQGTRLTVV.